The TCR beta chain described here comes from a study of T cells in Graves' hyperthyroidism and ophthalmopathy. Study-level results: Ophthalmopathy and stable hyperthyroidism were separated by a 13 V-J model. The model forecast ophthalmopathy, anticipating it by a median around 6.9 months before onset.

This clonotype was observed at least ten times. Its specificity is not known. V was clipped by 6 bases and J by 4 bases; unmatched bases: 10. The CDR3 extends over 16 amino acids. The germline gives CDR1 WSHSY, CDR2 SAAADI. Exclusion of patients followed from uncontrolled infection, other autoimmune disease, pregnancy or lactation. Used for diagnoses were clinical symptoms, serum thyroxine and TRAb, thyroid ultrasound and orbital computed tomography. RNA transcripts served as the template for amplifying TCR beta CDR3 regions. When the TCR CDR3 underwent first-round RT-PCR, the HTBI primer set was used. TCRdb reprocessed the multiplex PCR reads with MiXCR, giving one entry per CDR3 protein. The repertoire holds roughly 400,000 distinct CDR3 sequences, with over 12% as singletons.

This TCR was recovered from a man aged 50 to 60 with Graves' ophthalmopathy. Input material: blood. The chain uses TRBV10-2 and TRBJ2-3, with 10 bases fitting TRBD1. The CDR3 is CASRDRGGSSADTQYF. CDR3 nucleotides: TGCGCCAGCAGGGACAGGGGGGGTTCGAGCGCAGATACGCAGTATTTT.